This T cell receptor (beta chain) was sequenced for a study of T-cell memory formation after mild COVID-19. V lost 2 bases and J lost 0, with 10 bases in between. Germline V gene data show CDR1 as MNHNS and CDR2 as SASEGT. This CDR3 comprises 15 residues. Barcoded TCR alpha and TCR beta cDNA libraries with UMIs came from 5'RACE using constant-segment primers. TCRdb reprocessed the 5' RACE reads via MiXCR and lists one record per CDR3 protein. This table holds hundreds of thousands of distinct CDR3 sequences, roughly 18% found once. This chain links TRBV6-1 with TRBJ1-1; D uncertain. The specimen was PBMCs or a T cell subset sorted from them (not recorded which). This clonotype was obtained from an adult woman who had mild COVID-19 (a few samples of this study predate the infection). Cell type and time point are not known. CDR3 region: CASSEFWQMNTEAFF. DNA of the CDR3: TGTGCCAGCAGTGAATTTTGGCAGATGAACACTGAAGCTTTCTTT.